The source of this TCR beta chain is a study of CD8+ T cells in alopecia areata. Overall study findings and caveats: Greater clonality was observed in lesional scalp samples, especially alopecia totalis/universalis, versus normal scalp.

Trimming took 3 bases from V and 5 from J, leaving 5 bases between them. This CDR3 spans 11 amino acids. Germline-derived CDR1 and CDR2 are WSHSY and SAAADI. On this clone: The antigen is undetermined.

As the sequencing template, cDNA was produced by extracting RNA and reverse transcribing it. The data were produced by immunoSEQ multiplex PCR, yet TCRdb's version contains in-frame clones alone and is incomplete. The table records about 200,000 clones, approximately 60% of them present only once. CD4+ and CD8+ T cells were sorted from PBMCs stained for CD3, CD4 and CD8. This chain uses TRBV10-2 with TRBJ2-7, with D unresolved. This TCR came from a human donor in good health. The sample comprised CD8+ T cells sorted from blood. CDR3 sequence reads: CASSDVDEQYF. The CDR3 region has the DNA TGCGCCAGCAGTGACGTCGACGAGCAGTACTTC.